The TCR beta chain described here comes from a study of identical twins (dated by TCRdb to 2016 to 2018). About the investigation overall: TCR alpha and beta repertoires from monozygotic twins, unrelated adults of various ages and cord blood were deep-sequenced to test whether fetal clonotypes persist. Replicate twin experiments were performed at different times using different library preparation protocols to rule out contamination.

Only healthy Caucasian donors were included. Miltenyi CD45RO+ enrichment and human naive T-cell isolation kits were used to isolate memory (CD45RO+) and naive T cells from PBMC. What the study reported, not specific to this receptor: A weaker excess of twin sharing was found in beta out-of-frame sequences because the signal-to-noise ratio was lowered by fewer shared sequences. Out-of-frame TCR alpha sequences shared between twins showed an excess of low generation-probability sequences compared with coincidental sharing between unrelated individuals. Invariant T cells such as MAIT and iNKT could partly confound zero-insertion analyses, although diverse VJ usage argued against such confounding for most clonotypes. Because the same donors could not be followed over many years, the conclusions relied on cross-sectional statistical analysis. In monozygotic twins, out-of-frame TCR alpha sharing was systematically underestimated by recombination models, although the models agreed with sharing between unrelated individuals. Abundant cord blood beta clonotypes had fewer insertions, young adult naive repertoires showed a similar but weaker trend, and memory repertoires showed no such trend.

V and J lose 5 bases and 0 bases, and a span of 11 bases separates them. Looking up the germline V gene yields CDR1 SGHTA and CDR2 FQGNSA. The CDR3 numbers 14 residues from cysteine through phenylalanine. Only the CDR3 part of the read is kept: 42 bases, read in frame from the first base. To prepare the library, 5' RACE was applied. The run used an Illumina HiSeq 2000. A universal primer binding site was introduced by template switching, and a unique molecular identifier was present in the final cDNA, enabling accurate counting of TCR cDNA molecules. Specific primers in the conserved constant-segment region were used to synthesize first-strand cDNA for the TCR alpha and beta chains. Each cDNA library was double barcoded, with a SMART-Mk sample barcode plus Illumina barcodes, to control for contamination. TruSeq adapter sequences, together with Illumina sample barcodes, were added in two successive PCR steps. TCR alpha and beta cDNA libraries were sequenced on the Illumina HiSeq platform with custom primers. The authors processed their data as follows. Raw reads were processed with MiGEC to extract unique molecular identifiers, and MiXCR was used to determine CDR3 positions. For each individual, recombination models were inferred using an EM algorithm with the repgenHMM and IGoR tools. The tcR package in R was used for shared clonotype analysis, with sharing normalized by the product of cloneset sizes. To study raw recombination free of thymic and clonal selection effects, out-of-frame nonproductive sequences were analyzed. Starting from the raw public reads, TCRdb applied fastp trimming at Q25, assembled clones with MiXCR and retained in-frame beta chains. Rows are combined by CDR3 protein, so each entry shows the most common genes and DNA. The V and J calls come from TCRdb's annotation, not from the publication. Here the sample has about 240,000 distinct CDR3 sequences; approximately 10% occur a single time. The ten largest clones represent less than 12% of the sample.

This clonotype was counted at least ten times. The clone's antigen remains unknown. Base qualities are missing; no much larger clone stands one base away. The TCR was taken from a man aged 45-60 years in good health. The chain is assembled from TRBV7-2 and TRBJ2-7, with the D gene too uncertain to name. The specimen sequenced was memory T cells sorted from blood. In the paper's terms, the cell subset or site label means: CD45RO+ enriched T cells. CDR3 reads: CASSPRLFSYEQYF. The nucleotides are TGTGCCAGCAGCCCCCGACTGTTCTCCTACGAGCAGTACTTC.